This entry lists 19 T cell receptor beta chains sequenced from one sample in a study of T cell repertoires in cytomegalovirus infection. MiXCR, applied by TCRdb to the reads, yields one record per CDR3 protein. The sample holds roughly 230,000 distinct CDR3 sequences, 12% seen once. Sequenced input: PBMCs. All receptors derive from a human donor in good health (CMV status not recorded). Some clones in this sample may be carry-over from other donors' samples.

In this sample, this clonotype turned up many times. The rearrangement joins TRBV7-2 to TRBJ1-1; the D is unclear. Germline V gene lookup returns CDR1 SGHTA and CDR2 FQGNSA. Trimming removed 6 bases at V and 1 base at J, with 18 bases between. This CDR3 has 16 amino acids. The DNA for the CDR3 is TGTGCCAGCAGGTCAGACGGCAGCTTGGGGAACACTGAAGCTTTCTTT. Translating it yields CASRSDGSLGNTEAFF.

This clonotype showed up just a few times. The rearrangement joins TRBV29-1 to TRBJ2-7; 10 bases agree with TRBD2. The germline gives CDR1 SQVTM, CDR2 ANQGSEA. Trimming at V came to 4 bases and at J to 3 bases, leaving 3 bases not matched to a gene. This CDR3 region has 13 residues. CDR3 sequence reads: CSVVAGGGYEQYF. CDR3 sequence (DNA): TGCAGCGTTGTAGCGGGAGGCGGCTACGAGCAGTACTTC.

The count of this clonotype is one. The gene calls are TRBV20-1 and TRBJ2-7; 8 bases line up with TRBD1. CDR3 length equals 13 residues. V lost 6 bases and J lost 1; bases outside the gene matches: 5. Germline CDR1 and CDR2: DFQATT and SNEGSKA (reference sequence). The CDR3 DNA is TGCAGTGCAACTTGGGACAGGTCCTACGAGCAGTACTTC. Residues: CSATWDRSYEQYF.

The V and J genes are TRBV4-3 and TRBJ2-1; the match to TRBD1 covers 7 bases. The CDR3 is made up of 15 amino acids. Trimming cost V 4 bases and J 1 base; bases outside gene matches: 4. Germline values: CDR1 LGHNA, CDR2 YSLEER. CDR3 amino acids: CASSRDRASYNEQFF. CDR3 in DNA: TGCGCCAGCAGCCGCGACAGGGCTTCCTACAATGAGCAGTTCTTC.

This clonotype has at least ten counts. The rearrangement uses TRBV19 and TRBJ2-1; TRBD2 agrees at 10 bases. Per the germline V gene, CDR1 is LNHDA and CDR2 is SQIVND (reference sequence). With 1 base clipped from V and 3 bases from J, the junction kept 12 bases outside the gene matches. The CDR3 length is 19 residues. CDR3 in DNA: TGTGCCAGTAGTATAGTACCAATTAGCGGGGGGACTTACTACAATGAGCAGTTCTTC. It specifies CASSIVPISGGTYYNEQFF.

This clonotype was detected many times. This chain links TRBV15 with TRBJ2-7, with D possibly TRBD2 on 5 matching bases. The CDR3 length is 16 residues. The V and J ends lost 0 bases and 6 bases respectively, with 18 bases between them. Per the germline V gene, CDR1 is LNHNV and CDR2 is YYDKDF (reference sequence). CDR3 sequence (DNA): TGTGCCACCAGCAGAGATCGGGGAAACCCCCCACTCGAGCAGTACTTC. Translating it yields CATSRDRGNPPLEQYF.

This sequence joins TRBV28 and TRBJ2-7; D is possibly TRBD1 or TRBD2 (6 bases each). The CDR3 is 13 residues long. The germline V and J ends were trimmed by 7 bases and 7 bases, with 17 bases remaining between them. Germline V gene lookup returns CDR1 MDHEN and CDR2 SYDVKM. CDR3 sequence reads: CASTLGGGLEQYF. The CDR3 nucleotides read TGTGCCAGCACCCTAGGAGGGGGGCTGGAGCAGTACTTC.

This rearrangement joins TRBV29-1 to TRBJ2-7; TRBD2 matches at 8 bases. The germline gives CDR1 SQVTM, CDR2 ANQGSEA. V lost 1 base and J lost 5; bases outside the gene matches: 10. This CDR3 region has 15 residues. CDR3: CSVEGGSGSRNEQYF. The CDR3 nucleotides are TGCAGCGTTGAAGGAGGGAGCGGGAGTAGAAACGAGCAGTACTTC.

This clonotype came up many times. In DNA, the CDR3 is TGTGCCAGCAGTTACTCGCAGGGGCCAGATACGCAGTATTTT. Protein: CASSYSQGPDTQYF. The rearrangement links TRBV6-5 to TRBJ2-3; tentative D call: TRBD1 (6 bases). V lost 0 bases and J lost 4, with 8 bases in between. CDR3 length equals 14 residues. Germline CDR1 MNHEY, CDR2 SVGAGI.

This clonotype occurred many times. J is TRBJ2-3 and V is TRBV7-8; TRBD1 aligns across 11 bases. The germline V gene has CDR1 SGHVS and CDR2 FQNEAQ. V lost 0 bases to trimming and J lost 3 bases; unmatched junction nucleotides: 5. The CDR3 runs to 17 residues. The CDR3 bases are TGTGCCAGCAGCTTAGCAGGGGGACAGGGGGTAACAGATACGCAGTATTTT. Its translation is CASSLAGGQGVTDTQYF.

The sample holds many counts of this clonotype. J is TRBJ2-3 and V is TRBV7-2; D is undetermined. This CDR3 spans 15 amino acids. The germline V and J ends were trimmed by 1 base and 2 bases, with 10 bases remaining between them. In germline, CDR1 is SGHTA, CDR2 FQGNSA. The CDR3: CASSLGSLDTDTQYF. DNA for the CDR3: TGTGCCAGCAGCTTAGGGAGCCTAGACACAGATACGCAGTATTTT.

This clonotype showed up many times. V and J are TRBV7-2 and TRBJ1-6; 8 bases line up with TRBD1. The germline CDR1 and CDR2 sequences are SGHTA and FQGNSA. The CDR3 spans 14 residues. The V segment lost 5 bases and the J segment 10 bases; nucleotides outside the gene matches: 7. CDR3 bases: TGTGCCAGCAGCCCGGACAGGGTAGGGTCACCCCTCCACTTT. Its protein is CASSPDRVGSPLHF.

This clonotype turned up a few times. In DNA form, the CDR3 reads TGTGCCAGCAGCGCCGGACAGGGCCGGGGAGTAGGAGAGACCCAGTACTTC. It translates to CASSAGQGRGVGETQYF. The chain has TRBV7-7 and TRBJ2-5; 8 nucleotides agree with TRBD1. The CDR3 is 17 amino acids. The germline V gene has CDR1 SSHAT and CDR2 FNYEAQ (reference sequence). V shed 5 bases, J shed 4 bases, and the junction held 15 bases outside the gene matches.

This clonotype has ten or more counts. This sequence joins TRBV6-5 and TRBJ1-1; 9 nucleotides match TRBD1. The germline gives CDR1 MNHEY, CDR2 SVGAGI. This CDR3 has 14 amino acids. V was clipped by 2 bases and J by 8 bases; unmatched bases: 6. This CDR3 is CASSYGSDRGEAFF. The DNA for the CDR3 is TGTGCCAGCAGTTACGGCTCCGACAGGGGGGAAGCTTTCTTT.

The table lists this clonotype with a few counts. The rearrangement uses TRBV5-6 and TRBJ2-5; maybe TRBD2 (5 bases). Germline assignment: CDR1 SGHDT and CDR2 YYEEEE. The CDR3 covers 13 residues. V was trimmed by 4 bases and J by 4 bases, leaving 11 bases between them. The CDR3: CASSRSATETQYF. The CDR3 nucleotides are TGTGCCAGCAGCCGTAGCGCGACAGAGACCCAGTACTTC.

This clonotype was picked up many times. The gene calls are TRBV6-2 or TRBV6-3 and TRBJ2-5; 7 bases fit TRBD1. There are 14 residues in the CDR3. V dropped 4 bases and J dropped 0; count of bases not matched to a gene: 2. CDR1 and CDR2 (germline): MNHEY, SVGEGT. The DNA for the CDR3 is TGTGCCAGCAGTTCCGACAGGGACCAAGAGACCCAGTACTTC. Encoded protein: CASSSDRDQETQYF.

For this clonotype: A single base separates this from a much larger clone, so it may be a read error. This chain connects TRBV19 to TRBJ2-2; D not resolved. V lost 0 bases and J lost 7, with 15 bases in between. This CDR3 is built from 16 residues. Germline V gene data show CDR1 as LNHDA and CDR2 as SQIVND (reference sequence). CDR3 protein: CASSIDEGRHIGELFF. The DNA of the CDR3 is TGTGCCAGTAGTATAGATGAAGGGCGCCACATCGGGGAGCTGTTTTTT.

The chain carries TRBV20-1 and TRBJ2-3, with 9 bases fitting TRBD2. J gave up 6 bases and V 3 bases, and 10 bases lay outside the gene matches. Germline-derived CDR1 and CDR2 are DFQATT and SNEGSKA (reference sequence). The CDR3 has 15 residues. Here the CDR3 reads CSASQGSGRGDTQYF. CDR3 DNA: TGCAGTGCTAGTCAAGGTAGCGGGAGAGGCGATACGCAGTATTTT.

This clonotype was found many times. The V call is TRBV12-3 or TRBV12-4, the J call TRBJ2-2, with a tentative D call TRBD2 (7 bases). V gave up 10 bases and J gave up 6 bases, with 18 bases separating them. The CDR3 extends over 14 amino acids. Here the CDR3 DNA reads TGTGCCACCCGGGGGGCAGGGGTAGCCGGGGAGCTGTTTTTT. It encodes CATRGAGVAGELFF.